This is a list of T cell receptor beta chains from one sample in a study of beta chain features in type 1 diabetes. Generated by immunoSEQ multiplex PCR, the TCRdb table keeps only in-frame clones and is missing some. This sample carries approximately 150,000 clones, roughly 60% of them seen once, and the ten largest clones take 0.08% to 0.09%. Sequencing input: naive CD4+ T cells from blood. The source is a man younger than 45 with type 1 diabetes. Each CDR3 is given with its conserved first and last residue. The D gene is left open where the match is weak. Expanded clones are given a class, and other clones once, few, many or no size at all.

clone size	J gene	V gene	D gene	CDR3 protein	CDR3 DNA
.	TRBJ2-7	TRBV29-1	TRBD1	CSVDTGQGTPGQYF	TGCAGCGTTGATACGGGACAGGGGACACCTGGGCAGTACTTC
.	TRBJ1-1	TRBV2	.	CASIGGSNTEAFF	TGTGCCAGCATAGGTGGGTCGAACACTGAAGCTTTCTTT
.	TRBJ2-6	TRBV28	.	CASSLRAPMVLTF	TGTGCCAGCAGTTTAAGGGCCCCTATGGTCCTGACTTTC
.	TRBJ2-5	TRBV7-9	.	CASSLGRGQETQYF	TGTGCCAGCAGCTTAGGCAGGGGACAAGAGACCCAGTACTTC
.	TRBJ2-4	TRBV11-3	TRBD1	CASSLLTGGIQYF	TGTGCCAGCAGTCTACTAACAGGGGGTATTCAGTACTTC
.	TRBJ1-1	TRBV7-9	.	CASTMLRVGTEAFF	TGTGCCAGCACCATGCTCAGGGTGGGAACTGAAGCTTTCTTT
.	TRBJ2-7	TRBV29-1	TRBD1	CSAQTGPEQYF	TGCAGCGCACAGACAGGGCCCGAGCAGTACTTC
.	TRBJ1-3	TRBV30	.	CAWSVRIGFIYF	TGTGCCTGGAGTGTACGAATAGGATTCATATATTTT
.	TRBJ1-6	TRBV4-3	TRBD1	CASSGTGASPLHF	TGCGCCAGCAGCGGGACAGGGGCTTCACCCCTCCACTTT
.	TRBJ2-1	TRBV30	TRBD2	CAGHPTGGVYNEQFF	TGTGCCGGACACCCCACCGGGGGGGTTTACAATGAGCAGTTCTTC
.	TRBJ2-5	TRBV18	.	CASSPGPAARETQYF	TGTGCCAGCTCACCAGGACCAGCAGCCAGGGAGACCCAGTACTTC
.	TRBJ2-1	TRBV7-9	.	CASSSGGPSYNEQFF	TGTGCCAGCAGCTCCGGGGGGCCCTCCTACAATGAGCAGTTCTTC
.	TRBJ1-1	TRBV29-1	.	CSVEDTTEAFF	TGCAGCGTAGAGGACACCACTGAAGCTTTCTTT
.	TRBJ2-3	TRBV14	TRBD1	CASSRGQVDTQYF	TGTGCCAGCAGCAGGGGGCAGGTAGATACGCAGTATTTT
few	TRBJ2-5	TRBV4-1	.	CASSQDPSAVYQETQYF	TGCGCCAGCAGCCAAGACCCCTCGGCCGTGTACCAAGAGACCCAGTACTTC
.	TRBJ1-1	TRBV20-1	.	CSGLGTTEAFF	TGCAGTGGATTGGGAACCACTGAAGCTTTCTTT
few	TRBJ2-5	TRBV28	.	CASSLEGRVETQYF	TGTGCCAGCAGTTTAGAGGGCAGGGTGGAGACCCAGTACTTC
.	TRBJ2-5	TRBV5-6	.	CASSFTGRETQYF	TGTGCCAGCAGCTTTACAGGGAGGGAGACCCAGTACTTC
.	TRBJ1-2	TRBV23-1	.	CASSQRAGTNYGYTF	TGCGCCAGCAGTCAAAGGGCAGGGACTAACTATGGCTACACCTTC
.	TRBJ2-2	TRBV7-8	.	CASSPSWAGELFF	TGTGCCAGCAGCCCTAGCTGGGCCGGGGAGCTGTTTTTT
.	TRBJ2-5	TRBV2	TRBD2	CASSEEAGGLAQYF	TGTGCCAGCAGTGAAGAAGCGGGGGGGCTGGCCCAGTACTTC
.	TRBJ2-7	TRBV10-3	.	CAISESRPPQGNEQYF	TGTGCCATCAGTGAGTCCAGGCCTCCTCAGGGGAACGAGCAGTACTTC
.	TRBJ1-1	TRBV30	.	CAWSSARPTNTEAFF	TGTGCCTGGAGTAGTGCCAGGCCAACGAACACTGAAGCTTTCTTT
.	TRBJ1-1	TRBV30	.	CAWRSLNTEAFF	TGTGCCTGGAGAAGCCTGAACACTGAAGCTTTCTTT
.	TRBJ2-5	TRBV19	.	CASAGSPETQYF	TGTGCCAGTGCCGGAAGTCCCGAGACCCAGTACTTC
once	TRBJ1-2	TRBV30	.	CASTQGPFYGYTF	TGTGCCTCCACCCAAGGACCCTTCTATGGCTACACCTTC
few	TRBJ2-1	TRBV4-3	.	CASSPAGGRSYNEQFF	TGCGCCAGCAGCCCCGCCGGGGGCCGCTCCTACAATGAGCAGTTCTTC
few	TRBJ2-1	TRBV14	.	CASSPERVYNEQFF	TGTGCCAGCAGCCCGGAACGGGTATACAATGAGCAGTTCTTC
few	TRBJ2-3	TRBV14	.	CASSHLTDTQYF	TGTGCCAGCAGCCACCTCACAGATACGCAGTATTTT
.	TRBJ1-3	TRBV29-1	.	CSVKRTASNTIYF	TGCAGCGTTAAGAGGACAGCCTCAAACACCATATATTTT
.	TRBJ2-7	TRBV7-2	TRBD1	CASSTSGTGSYEQYF	TGTGCCAGCAGCACGTCCGGGACAGGGTCCTACGAGCAGTACTTC
.	TRBJ2-3	TRBV2	.	CASSGEVQNTQYF	TGTGCCAGCAGCGGTGAGGTCCAGAATACGCAGTATTTT
.	TRBJ2-5	TRBV7-2	TRBD1	CASSLVVDGTATATQYF	TGTGCCAGCAGCTTAGTGGTTGACGGGACAGCGACCGCGACCCAGTACTTC
few	TRBJ2-5	TRBV30	.	CAWSLWETQYF	TGTGCCTGGAGCCTCTGGGAGACCCAGTACTTC
.	TRBJ2-7	TRBV9	.	CASANVGENEQYF	TGTGCCAGCGCGAACGTGGGGGAGAACGAGCAGTACTTC
few	TRBJ2-7	TRBV29-1	TRBD1	CSVERDSSYEQYF	TGCAGCGTGGAAAGGGACAGCTCCTACGAGCAGTACTTC
.	TRBJ2-1	TRBV13	TRBD2	CASSPSGGPNEQFF	TGTGCCAGCAGCCCGAGCGGGGGGCCGAATGAGCAGTTCTTC